These 11 T cell receptor beta chains were sequenced from one sample in a study of response to subunit inactivated influenza vaccine. TCRdb processed the RT-PCR reads anew with MiXCR; each CDR3 protein has one entry. The repertoire holds 450,000 to 600,000 distinct CDR3 sequences, 15% to 20% seen once, with about 3% in the top ten. The source was CD4+ T cells sorted from PBMCs, collected roughly 24 months after vaccination. These receptors were collected from a man aged 50-75 years who received an inactivated influenza vaccine.

This CDR3 reads CASSSTDNPGELFF. The CDR3 DNA sequence: TGTGCCAGCAGCTCTACGGACAATCCCGGGGAGCTGTTTTTT. V gene TRBV5-5 combines with J gene TRBJ2-2; D might be TRBD1 (5 bases). V lost 3 bases to trimming and J lost 6 bases, with 12 bases between them. Germline CDR1 reads SGHKS; CDR2 reads YYEKEE (reference sequence). The CDR3 has 14 amino acids.

CDR3 in DNA: TGTGCCAGCAGCCCGGGACAGCACAACTATGGCTACACCTTC. The encoded protein is CASSPGQHNYGYTF. The rearrangement uses TRBV7-2 and TRBJ1-2, with 7 nucleotides matching TRBD1. The germline V gene has CDR1 SGHTA and CDR2 FQGNSA. The V segment lost 5 bases and the J segment 2 bases; nucleotides outside the gene matches: 5. This CDR3 has 14 amino acids. The full variable domain, with the rest looked up from reference TRBV7-2 and TRBJ1-2, is GAGVSQSPSNKVTEKGKDVELRCDPISGHTALYWYRQSLGQGLEFLIYFQGNSAPDKSGLPSDRFSAERTGGSVSTLTIQRTQQEDSAVYLCASSPGQHNYGYTFGSGTRLTVV.

The V and J genes are TRBV15 and TRBJ2-2; weak D call: TRBD1 (6 bases). This CDR3 has 15 amino acids. Germline V gives CDR1 LNHNV, CDR2 YYDKDF (reference sequence). Trimming left V 4 bases short and J 4 bases short, with 13 bases between. The CDR3 region has the DNA TGTGCCACCAGCACAGGGGCCGTTGGCACCGGGGAGCTGTTTTTT. Encoded protein: CATSTGAVGTGELFF.

Only a few counts were recorded for this clonotype. J is TRBJ2-3 and V is TRBV10-3, with TRBD2 identical over 12 bases. Germline CDR1 and CDR2: ENHRY and SYGVKD. Trimming cost V 7 bases and J 3 bases; bases outside gene matches: 5. This CDR3 spans 15 amino acids. CDR3 sequence: CAITLGTSGTDTQYF. The CDR3 DNA follows: TGTGCCATCACCCTGGGGACTAGCGGGACAGATACGCAGTATTTT.

The chain carries TRBV28 and TRBJ1-2, with 9 bases matching TRBD1. V shed 4 bases and J 1 base; nucleotides not matched to a gene: 7. Germline loops: CDR1 MDHEN, CDR2 SYDVKM. This CDR3 contains 16 residues. The DNA of the CDR3 is TGTGCCAGCAGTTCAAGGACAGGGGCCAGTAACTATGGCTACACCTTC. Its translation: CASSSRTGASNYGYTF.

The rearrangement joins TRBV10-3 to TRBJ1-5; no reliable D call. The CDR3 sequence is 12 residues long. CDR1 ENHRY and CDR2 SYGVKD come from the germline V gene. The V end lost 10 bases, the J end lost 3 bases, and 10 bases lay between the germline ends. CDR3 nucleotide sequence: TGTGCCACTGGAGGGTCCAATCAGCCCCAGCATTTT. Translating gives CATGGSNQPQHF.

This clonotype has just a few counts. The chain carries TRBV25-1 and TRBJ1-2; the D is unclear. The CDR3 covers 15 residues. Germline V gene data show CDR1 as MGHDK and CDR2 as SYGVNS. The V end was cut by 0 bases, the J end by 1 base, with 9 bases between. The chain's CDR3 is CASSEYSRFNYGYTF. In DNA, the CDR3 is TGTGCCAGCAGTGAATATTCCAGGTTTAACTATGGCTACACCTTC.

This clonotype was seen a handful of times. This rearrangement joins TRBV9 to TRBJ2-1; 9 nucleotides agree with TRBD1. Germline trimming cut 4 bases from V and 7 bases from J; bases unmatched to any gene: 6. In germline, CDR1 is SGDLS, CDR2 YYNGEE. The CDR3 length is 14 residues. CDR3 sequence: CASSPGGTGNEQFF. The DNA of the CDR3 is TGTGCCAGCAGCCCTGGGGGGACAGGGAATGAGCAGTTCTTC.

The genes are TRBV20-1 and TRBJ2-3; D gene ambiguous. The CDR3 totals 15 residues. Between the trimmed V and J ends, which lost 0 bases and 2 bases, there was a span of 12 bases. Germline V CDR1 and CDR2: DFQATT, SNEGSKA (reference sequence). The DNA of the CDR3 is TGCAGTGCTAGAGATGGGTCCCACTTCACAGATACGCAGTATTTT. Amino acid sequence: CSARDGSHFTDTQYF.

This chain uses TRBV20-1 with TRBJ2-1; 7 nucleotides line up with TRBD2. V was pared by 3 bases and J by 8 bases, with 4 bases of the junction left unmatched. Germline V lookup: CDR1 DFQATT, CDR2 SNEGSKA (reference sequence). The CDR3 spans 12 residues. CDR3 sequence (DNA): TGCAGTGCTAGCGGGAGGTTGTATGAGCAGTTCTTC. Translating it yields CSASGRLYEQFF.

This chain links TRBV4-2 with TRBJ2-1, with TRBD2 as a possible D gene (6 bases). Germline V gives CDR1 LGHNA, CDR2 YNFKEQ. V was clipped by 0 bases and J by 3 bases, with 12 bases between them. This CDR3 comprises 16 residues. CDR3 amino acids: CASSQDLGGNYNEQFF. The DNA of the CDR3 is TGTGCCAGCAGCCAAGATCTGGGCGGGAACTACAATGAGCAGTTCTTC.